One and the same sample provided the 19 T cell receptor beta chains below, sequenced in a study of blood T cells in healthy people across ages. With a J-beta primer mix and a sample-barcoded 5' primer, a second PCR ran 7 to 11 cycles. MiXCR, run by TCRdb on the 5' RACE reads, gives a single entry per CDR3 protein. The sample lists hundreds of thousands of distinct CDR3 sequences, 40% to 50% occurring once. Sequenced sample: blood. Receptors originate from a man of 80 years or more in good health.

This chain connects TRBV6-6 to TRBJ2-4, with a weak D call TRBD2 (7 bases). The end of the DNA aligns better with TRBJ2-5, so the J call may be wrong. The CDR3 length is 14 residues. Germline V gene data show CDR1 as MNHNY and CDR2 as SVGAGI (reference sequence). The CDR3, as DNA: TGTGCCAGCAGGGGGGGGGCGGAGGTTGAGACCCAGTACTTC. Its protein product is CASRGGAEVETQYF.

The chain combines TRBV27 with TRBJ2-3; weak D call: TRBD1 (5 bases). Germline V gene data show CDR1 as MNHEY and CDR2 as SMNVEV (reference sequence). There are 15 residues in the CDR3. The V and J ends lost 4 bases and 0 bases respectively, with 11 bases between them. DNA for the CDR3: TGTGCCAGCAGTTACGACAGTTCTAGCACAGATACGCAGTATTTT. Protein product: CASSYDSSSTDTQYF.

The genes are TRBV20-1 and TRBJ2-7; 7 nucleotides match TRBD1. The V gene's germline CDR1 is DFQATT and CDR2 SNEGSKA (reference sequence). Trimming cost V 1 base and J 7 bases; bases outside gene matches: 13. This CDR3 is 15 amino acids long. The DNA for the CDR3 is TGCAGTGCTAGAGGAGGGGGCCGGACCTACAATGAGCAGTACTTC. Protein product: CSARGGGRTYNEQYF.

The chain is built from TRBV29-1 and TRBJ1-1; D is unresolved. CDR3 size: 11 residues. The germline gives CDR1 SQVTM, CDR2 ANQGSEA. V lost 4 bases and J 2 bases, leaving 5 bases between the germline ends. This chain's CDR3 is CSVGHNTEAFF. The CDR3 nucleotides read TGCAGCGTTGGGCATAACACTGAAGCTTTCTTT.

This clonotype was counted between two and nine times. The chain joins TRBV5-1 to TRBJ2-7; D possibly corresponds to TRBD2 (5 bases). This CDR3 has 13 residues. Germline lookup yields CDR1 SGHRS and CDR2 YFSETQ. With 3 bases removed from V and 5 bases from J, the gap between germline ends came to 12 bases. CDR3: CASSSAAGDEQYF. The CDR3 DNA sequence: TGCGCCAGCAGCTCGGCGGCGGGCGACGAGCAGTACTTC.

The chain combines TRBV5-5 with TRBJ1-5; no clear D gene. Trimming removed 0 bases from V and 4 bases from J, with 17 bases in between. Germline loops: CDR1 SGHKS, CDR2 YYEKEE (reference sequence). This CDR3 spans 17 amino acids. CDR3 protein: CASSLVGTGSLNQPQHF. The CDR3 nucleotides read TGTGCCAGCAGCTTGGTAGGTACCGGGTCCCTAAATCAGCCCCAGCATTTT.

Ten or more counts support this clonotype. V and J are TRBV6-2 or TRBV6-3 and TRBJ2-6, with no clear D. V shed 4 bases and J shed 4 bases, with 11 bases lying between them. This CDR3 has 15 residues. CDR1 is MNHEY and CDR2 is SVGEGT in the germline V gene. The CDR3 sequence: CASSSPSPGANVLTF. The CDR3 DNA follows: TGTGCCAGCAGTTCTCCATCTCCCGGGGCCAACGTCCTGACTTTC.

The chain joins TRBV11-3 to TRBJ2-5; perhaps D is TRBD1 or TRBD2 (7 bases each). This CDR3 region has 14 residues. Germline CDR1 is SGHNT and CDR2 is YENEEA. Trimming stripped 5 bases from V and 3 bases from J, with 13 bases between. DNA of the CDR3: TGTGCCAGCAGCCCCAGGGGGGGGGAAGAGACCCAGTACTTC. The encoded protein is CASSPRGGEETQYF.

The V and J genes are TRBV29-1 and TRBJ2-1, with 8 bases that match TRBD1. The V gene's germline CDR1 is SQVTM and CDR2 ANQGSEA. The CDR3 has 11 amino acids. Unmatched junction bases numbered 4, after V lost 3 bases and J lost 12 bases. CDR3 sequence: CSVDSGGGQFF. DNA of the CDR3: TGCAGCGTTGATTCAGGGGGCGGGCAGTTCTTC.

CDR3 DNA: TGTGCCAGCAGCACCCAACTATACAATGAGCAGTTCTTC. Its translation: CASSTQLYNEQFF. V gene TRBV9 combines with J gene TRBJ2-1; no firm D call. The V gene lost 4 bases and the J gene lost 4 bases, with 9 bases spanning the gap. CDR1 and CDR2 (germline): SGDLS, YYNGEE. The CDR3 sequence is 13 residues long.

This clonotype was observed many times. The chain carries TRBV4-1 and TRBJ2-1; possibly TRBD1 for D (5 bases). Trimming cost V 8 bases and J 3 bases, with 20 bases left between them. The CDR3 runs to 16 residues. The germline CDR1 and CDR2 sequences are MGHRA and YSYEKL. This CDR3 reads CASSSTTRQSYNEQFF. The CDR3 coding sequence is TGCGCCAGCTCATCAACCACGAGACAGAGCTACAATGAGCAGTTCTTC.

This clonotype has a single count. The rearrangement links TRBV7-2 to TRBJ2-1, with no clear D. The J call is doubtful: the DNA matches TRBJ2-7 better. The CDR3 length is 16 residues. Germline V gene data show CDR1 as SGHTA and CDR2 as FQGNSA. This CDR3 is CASSLLKVTSYNEQYF. Here the CDR3 DNA reads TGTGCCAGCAGCTTATTGAAAGTAACCTCCTACAATGAGCAGTACTTC.

This clonotype has a handful of counts. This chain joins TRBV20-1 and TRBJ1-5; D possibly corresponds to TRBD1 (5 bases). Per germline, CDR1 DFQATT and CDR2 SNEGSKA (reference sequence). Trimming cost V 3 bases and J 1 base, with 10 bases left between them. This CDR3 comprises 14 residues. The CDR3 region is CSARFGGSNQPQHF. The DNA for the CDR3 is TGCAGTGCTAGGTTTGGGGGGAGCAATCAGCCCCAGCATTTT.

This clonotype has a count of ten or more. The J gene is TRBJ2-3, the V gene TRBV7-2, with 13 bases that match TRBD2. The CDR3 has 16 amino acids. Germline V CDR1 and CDR2: SGHTA, FQGNSA. J gave up 1 base and V 5 bases, and 3 bases lay outside the gene matches. The CDR3 DNA follows: TGTGCCAGCAGCACTAGCGGGGGGGCGGGCACAGATACGCAGTATTTT. Translated: CASSTSGGAGTDTQYF.

This sequence joins TRBV6-2 or TRBV6-3 and TRBJ2-7, with TRBD1 matching over 11 bases. There are 15 residues in the CDR3. The V gene end was trimmed by 4 bases and the J gene end by 3 bases; junction bases not matched to a gene: 5. CDR1 and CDR2 from the germline V gene are MNHEY and SVGEGT. CDR3 nucleotides: TGTGCCAGCAGTTCCAAAGGGACAGGGGGCTACGAGCAGTACTTC. Translation: CASSSKGTGGYEQYF.

The chain joins TRBV20-1 to TRBJ2-5, with 9 bases fitting TRBD2. Germline values: CDR1 DFQATT, CDR2 SNEGSKA (reference sequence). This CDR3 is 15 amino acids long. CDR3 residues: CRGASGKGSYNEQYF. The CDR3 bases are TGCAGGGGGGCTAGCGGGAAGGGCTCCTACAATGAGCAGTACTTC.

About this clonotype itself: A much larger clone differs from this one at a single base, so this may be a read error. V and J are TRBV20-1 and TRBJ2-1; 9 nucleotides align to TRBD2. V lost 0 bases and J lost 9; bases outside the gene matches: 9. The CDR3 spans 15 residues. Germline CDR1 DFQATT, CDR2 SNEGSKA (reference sequence). The CDR3 region is CSARDGSGGWAEQFF. For the CDR3, the DNA is TGCAGTGCTAGAGATGGGAGCGGGGGGTGGGCTGAGCAGTTCTTC.

V is TRBV5-1 and J is TRBJ2-3, with 8 bases matching TRBD2. Germline CDR1 SGHRS, CDR2 YFSETQ. The trim removed 0 bases at V and 0 bases at J, leaving 9 bases unmatched. The CDR3 has 18 amino acids. CDR3 in amino acids: CASSLGLASRTSTDTQYF. CDR3 nucleotides: TGCGCCAGCAGCTTGGGACTAGCGAGTCGAACTAGCACAGATACGCAGTATTTT.

The V call is TRBV4-3, the J call TRBJ2-1; 9 bases fit TRBD2. CDR1 is LGHNA and CDR2 is YSLEER in the germline V gene. With 0 bases clipped from V and 0 bases from J, the junction kept 9 bases outside the gene matches. The CDR3 extends over 19 amino acids. The CDR3 nucleotides read TGCGCCAGCAGCCAAGATGGGGGACTAGCTGGAAGCTCCTACAATGAGCAGTTCTTC. It specifies CASSQDGGLAGSSYNEQFF.